Detailed here is one TCR beta chain. Its cognate antigen is unknown. This entry is derived from a study of Ad26.COV2.S vaccination and SARS-CoV-2 variants. Overall study results and limits: It was found that vaccine and placebo recipients had similar non-spike TCR breadth.

This CDR3 has 14 amino acids. Germline V lookup: CDR1 SNHLY, CDR2 FYNNEI. The junction had 6 bases not matched to a gene; V was cut back by 6 bases and J by 6 bases. Produced via immunoSEQ multiplex PCR; TCRdb's table is partial and in-frame only. The sample includes 150,000 to 200,000 clones, approximately 90% of them seen just once. The sequence derives from a human donor who had recovered from COVID-19. Sequenced material: peripheral blood, taken after recovery from COVID-19. The chain is built from TRBV2 and TRBJ1-5; 9 bases are a match to TRBD1. Written as DNA, the CDR3 is TGTGCCAGCAGGGGGGACAGGGATCGTCAGCCCCAGCATTTT. It specifies CASRGDRDRQPQHF.